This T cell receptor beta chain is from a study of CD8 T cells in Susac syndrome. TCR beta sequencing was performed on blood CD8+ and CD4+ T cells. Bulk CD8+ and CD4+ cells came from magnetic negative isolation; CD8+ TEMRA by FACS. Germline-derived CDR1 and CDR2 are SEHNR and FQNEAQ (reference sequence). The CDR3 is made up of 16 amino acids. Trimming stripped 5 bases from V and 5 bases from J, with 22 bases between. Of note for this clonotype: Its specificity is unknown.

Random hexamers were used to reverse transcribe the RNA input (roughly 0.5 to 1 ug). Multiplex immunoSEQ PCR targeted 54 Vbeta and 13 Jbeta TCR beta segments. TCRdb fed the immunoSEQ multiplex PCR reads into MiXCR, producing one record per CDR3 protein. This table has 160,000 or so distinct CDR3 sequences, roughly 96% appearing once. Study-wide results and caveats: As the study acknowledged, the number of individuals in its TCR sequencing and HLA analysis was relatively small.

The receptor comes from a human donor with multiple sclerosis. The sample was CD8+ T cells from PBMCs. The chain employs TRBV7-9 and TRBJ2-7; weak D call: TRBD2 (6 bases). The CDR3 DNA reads TGTGCCAGCAGCCCTGACGGAGGGAGGATATGGGACGAGCAGTACTTC. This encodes CASSPDGGRIWDEQYF.